A single sample gave rise to the 4 T cell receptor beta chains below, sequenced in a study of T cell repertoires in cytomegalovirus infection. Their antigens remain unidentified. One entry per CDR3 protein results from TCRdb running MiXCR on the reads. The repertoire holds about 51,000 distinct CDR3 sequences, with roughly 20% as singletons. Source: CD8+ T cells from cultured PBMCs, taken from culture after CMV antigen stimulation. The receptors derive from a human donor in good health (CMV status not recorded). Some clones in this sample may be carry-over from other donors' samples.

CDR3 nucleotide sequence: TGTGCCAGCAGTTTAACTAGCACAGATACGCAGTATTTT. This codes for CASSLTSTDTQYF. V usage is TRBV27 and J usage is TRBJ2-3; D gene unclear. The CDR3 covers 13 residues. V was cut by 2 bases and J by 0 bases, with 3 bases left in between. Germline CDR1 reads MNHEY; CDR2 reads SMNVEV (reference sequence).

A few counts support this clonotype. The chain carries TRBV27 and TRBJ2-5, with TRBD2 matching 10 bases. The CDR3 covers 16 residues. J lost 2 bases, V lost 2 bases, and 5 bases had no gene match. Germline lookup yields CDR1 MNHEY and CDR2 SMNVEV (reference sequence). CDR3 loop: CASSLRGLARQETQYF. CDR3 bases: TGTGCCAGCAGTTTACGGGGACTAGCGAGGCAAGAGACCCAGTACTTC.

This clonotype was counted between two and nine times. The chain recombines TRBV12-3 or TRBV12-4 with TRBJ2-2; D may match TRBD1 or TRBD2 (5 bases each). CDR3 length: 15 residues. Trimming took off 6 bases at V and 4 bases at J, with 15 bases between the two ends. CDR3 bases: TGTGCCAGCAGCCCGGGCTGGGGGACCACCGGGGAGCTGTTTTTT. It is translated as CASSPGWGTTGELFF.

This clonotype has only a few counts. The chain has TRBV7-2 and TRBJ2-1; 8 bases are shared with TRBD2. V lost 3 bases to trimming and J lost 2 bases; unmatched junction nucleotides: 3. The germline gives CDR1 SGHTA, CDR2 FQGNSA. The CDR3 is 15 residues long. CDR3 sequence: CASSFGGDTYNEQFF. CDR3 bases: TGTGCCAGCAGCTTCGGGGGGGATACCTACAATGAGCAGTTCTTC.